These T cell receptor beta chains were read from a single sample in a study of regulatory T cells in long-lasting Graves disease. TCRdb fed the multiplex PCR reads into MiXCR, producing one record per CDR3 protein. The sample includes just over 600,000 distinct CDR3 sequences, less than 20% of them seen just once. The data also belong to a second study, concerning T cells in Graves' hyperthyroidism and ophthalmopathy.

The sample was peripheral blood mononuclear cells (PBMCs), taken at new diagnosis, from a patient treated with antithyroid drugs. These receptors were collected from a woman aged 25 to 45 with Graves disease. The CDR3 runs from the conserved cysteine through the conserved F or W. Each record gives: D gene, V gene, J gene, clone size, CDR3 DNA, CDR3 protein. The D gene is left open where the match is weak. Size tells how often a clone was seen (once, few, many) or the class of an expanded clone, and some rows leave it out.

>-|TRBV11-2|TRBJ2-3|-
TGTGCCAGCAGCTTAGAAACCCCCGACAGGTGGCACGGCACAGATACGCAGTATTTT
CASSLETPDRWHGTDTQYF
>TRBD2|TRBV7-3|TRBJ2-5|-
TGTGCCAGCAGCTCTAGCGGGAGTGAGACCCAGCACTTC
CASSSSGSETQHF
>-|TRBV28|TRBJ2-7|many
TGTGCCAGCAGTCGATTTGCCATAGACTCCTACGAGCAGTACTTC
CASSRFAIDSYEQYF
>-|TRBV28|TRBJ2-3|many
TGTGCCAGCAGTTTTCTAGGGGTGGGGACAGATACGCAGTATTTT
CASSFLGVGTDTQYF
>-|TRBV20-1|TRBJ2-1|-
TGCAGTGCTAGTAATTCTATGGAGCAGTTCTTC
CSASNSMEQFF
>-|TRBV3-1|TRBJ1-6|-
TGTGCCAGCAGCCAAGACTTTTTGGGTTCACCCCTCCACTTT
CASSQDFLGSPLHF
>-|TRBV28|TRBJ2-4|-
TGTGCCAGCAGTTTACGTTCAAGGGCCCGACTGATCCGAAAAGCCAAAAACATTCAGTACTTC
CASSLRSRARLIRKAKNIQYF
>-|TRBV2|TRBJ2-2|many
TGTGCCAGCAGGGCGGAGAACACCGGGGAGCTGTTTTTT
CASRAENTGELFF
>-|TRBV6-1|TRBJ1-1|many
TGTGCCAGCATTTTAGAGAACACTGAAGCTTTCTTT
CASILENTEAFF
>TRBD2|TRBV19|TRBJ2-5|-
TGTGCCAGTAGTATTGGGACTAGCGGTAATCAAGAGACCCAGTACTTC
CASSIGTSGNQETQYF
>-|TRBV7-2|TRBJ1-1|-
TGTGCCAGCAGCCGGGTGACTGAAGCTTTCTTT
CASSRVTEAFF
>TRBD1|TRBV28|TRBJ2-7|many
TGTGCCAGCAGCCAAGGGACAGGGCGCCACGAGCAGTACTTC
CASSQGTGRHEQYF
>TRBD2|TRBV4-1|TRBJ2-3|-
TGCGCCAGCAGCCAAGGACTAGCGGGAGGGCCCACAGATACGCAGTATTTT
CASSQGLAGGPTDTQYF
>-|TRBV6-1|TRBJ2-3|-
TGTGCCAGCAGTGAGTTGGGAGTCACAGATACGCAGTATTTT
CASSELGVTDTQYF
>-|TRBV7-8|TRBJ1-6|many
TGTGCCAGCAGTATTACGCCCTTCCCAAATTCACCCCTCCACTTT
CASSITPFPNSPLHF
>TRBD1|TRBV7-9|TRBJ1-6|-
TGTGCCAGCAGCTTAGCAGTGGGACAGGTTAATTCACCCCTCCACTTT
CASSLAVGQVNSPLHF
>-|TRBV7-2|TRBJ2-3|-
TGTGCCAGCAGCCCACGGGCAGGGATACTCACAGATACGCAGTATTTT
CASSPRAGILTDTQYF
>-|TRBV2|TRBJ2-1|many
TGTGCCAGCATGTTTAGGGCAAGCAGCAATGAGCAGTTCTTC
CASMFRASSNEQFF
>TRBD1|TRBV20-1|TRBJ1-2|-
TGCAGTGCCCAAGGGACAGGGGGAGGCTACACCTTC
CSAQGTGGGYTF
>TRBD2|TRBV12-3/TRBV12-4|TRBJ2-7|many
TGTGCCAGCAGTTATATACCGGGACTACGATGGGATACCTACGAGCAGTACTTC
CASSYIPGLRWDTYEQYF
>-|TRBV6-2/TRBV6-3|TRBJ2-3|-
TGTGCCAGCACCCCGGGGGCTAGTCGCCCCAGTACGCAGTATTTT
CASTPGASRPSTQYF
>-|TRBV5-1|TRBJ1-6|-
TGCGCCAGCAGCTTAAAGTCCGGCTCCTATAATTCACCCCTCCACTTT
CASSLKSGSYNSPLHF
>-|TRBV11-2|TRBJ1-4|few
TGTGCCAGCAGCTTACAGCAGAATGAAAAACTGTTTTTT
CASSLQQNEKLFF
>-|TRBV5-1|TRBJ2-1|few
TGCGCCAGTGCAGGGCAGGGCTCCTACAATGAGCAGTTCTTC
CASAGQGSYNEQFF
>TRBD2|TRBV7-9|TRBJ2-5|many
TGTGCCAGCAGCTTTCGGCTAGCGGGAACGGAGACCCAGTACTTC
CASSFRLAGTETQYF
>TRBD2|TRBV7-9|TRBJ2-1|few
TGTGCCAGCAGAAGAGGGACTAGCGGGATAAACAATGAGCAGTTCTTC
CASRRGTSGINNEQFF
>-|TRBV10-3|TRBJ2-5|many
TGTGCCATCAGCATTAGCCGGACTACCCAAGAGACCCAGTACTTC
CAISISRTTQETQYF
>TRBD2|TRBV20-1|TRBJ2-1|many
TGCAGTGCTAGAATTGGCGGGAGGCTGAGCTCCTACAATGAGCAGTTCTTC
CSARIGGRLSSYNEQFF
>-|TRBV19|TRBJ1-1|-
TGTGCCAGTAGTATATCAGGGATAGGCACTGAAGCTTTCTTT
CASSISGIGTEAFF
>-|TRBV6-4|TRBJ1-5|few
TGTGCCAGCAGTGAGGCGAGCAATCAGCCCCAGCATTTT
CASSEASNQPQHF
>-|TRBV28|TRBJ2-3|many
TGTGCCAGCAGTACCGACTCGACCTGGGGAGATACGCAGTATTTT
CASSTDSTWGDTQYF
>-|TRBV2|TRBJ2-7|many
TGTGCCAGCAGTTATAATACCTACGAGCAGTACTTC
CASSYNTYEQYF
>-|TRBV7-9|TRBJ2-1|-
TGTGCCAGCAGCTCCCTCGCGCTTCCCCCCTACAATGAGCAGTTCTTC
CASSSLALPPYNEQFF
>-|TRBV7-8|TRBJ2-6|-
TGTGCCAGCAGCTCGCACCAGACTGGGAAGCTCCTGACTTTC
CASSSHQTGKLLTF
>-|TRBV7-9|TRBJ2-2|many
TGTGCCAGCAGCTTAGGACAGGTTGCGGGCACCGGGGAGCTGTTTTTT
CASSLGQVAGTGELFF
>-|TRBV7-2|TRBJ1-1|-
TGTGCCAGCAGCACGGGCCTTCGGGAAGCTTTCTTT
CASSTGLREAFF
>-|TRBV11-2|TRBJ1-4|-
TGTGCCAGCAGCCAAAGATATGACGGTGAAAAACTGTTTTTT
CASSQRYDGEKLFF
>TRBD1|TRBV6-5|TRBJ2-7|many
TGTGCCAGCAGTTATTCCTCTAGGGACAGGGGGTCGTCGGGAGAGGCCTACGAGCAGTACTTC
CASSYSSRDRGSSGEAYEQYF
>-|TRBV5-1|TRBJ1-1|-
TGCGCCAGCAGCTTAGTCCGGGGCACGTTGAACACTGAAGCTTTCTTT
CASSLVRGTLNTEAFF
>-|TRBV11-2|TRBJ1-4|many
TGTGCCAGCAGCTCGGGGAAGGTATTTGGTGAAAAACTGTTTTTT
CASSSGKVFGEKLFF
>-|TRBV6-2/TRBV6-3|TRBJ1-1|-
TGTGCCAGCCGAACCGGGGACGGATTGACGAACACTGAAGCTTTCTTT
CASRTGDGLTNTEAFF
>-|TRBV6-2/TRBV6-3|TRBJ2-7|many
TGTGCCAGCAGTGGTGGTAGGTACTACGAGCAGTACTTC
CASSGGRYYEQYF
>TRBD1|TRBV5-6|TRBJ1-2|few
TGTGCCAGCAGCGTCACAGGGGTGAAGGGCTACACCTTC
CASSVTGVKGYTF
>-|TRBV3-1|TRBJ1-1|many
TGTGCCAGCAGCCAAGGCCTGGGAGGGACTGAAGCTTTCTTT
CASSQGLGGTEAFF
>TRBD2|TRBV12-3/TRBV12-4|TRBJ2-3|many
TGTGCCAGCAGTTCTCAGCCGGGACTAGTTTCTGGAGATACGCAGTATTTT
CASSSQPGLVSGDTQYF
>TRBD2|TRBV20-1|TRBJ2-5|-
TGCAGTGCTAGAGGTGGGGGGGGGCAAGAGACCCAGTACTTC
CSARGGGGQETQYF